The sequence of this T cell receptor beta chain was determined in a study of T cell repertoires in cytomegalovirus infection. Note on this clonotype: Its antigen is unidentified.

TCRdb re-analysed the reads in MiXCR, keeping a single row per CDR3 protein. The table lists about 360,000 distinct CDR3 sequences, roughly 34% of them singletons. CDR3 length equals 12 residues. V was trimmed by 5 bases and J by 6 bases, leaving 10 bases between them. V and J are TRBV12-3 or TRBV12-4 and TRBJ1-2; weak D call: TRBD1 (5 bases). Sample: cultured PBMCs, taken from culture after CMV antigen stimulation. The origin of this receptor is a human donor in good health (CMV status not recorded). Some clones in this sample may be carry-over from other donors' samples. CDR3 DNA: TGTGCCAGCAGTCCGGGACGGGATGGCTACACCTTC. Translated, it gives CASSPGRDGYTF.